This section outlines one T cell receptor (beta chain) sequence together with its context. From germline, CDR1 is SQVTM and CDR2 ANQGSEA. Deletions cut 6 bases from V and 3 bases from J, with 17 bases between. The CDR3 covers 14 residues. The record originates from a study of shared T cell receptors in the human thymus. TCRdb's copy holds only in-frame clones and misses some; the assay was immunoSEQ multiplex PCR. Of some 640,000 clones listed, about 87% are singletons. These data also featured in a second study, about human thymus T cells. This second report adds: Both thymic and peripheral blood repertoires showed apparently biased V and J usage. Thymic repertoires of unrelated individuals were reported in related research to overlap highly.

Sequencing used thymocytes. The clonotype originates from a boy under three years old with a congenital heart defect. The chain joins TRBV29-1 to TRBJ2-5, with D tentatively TRBD1 (6 bases). CDR3 region: CSVPQGQGKETQYF. CDR3 DNA: TGCAGCGTGCCCCAGGGCCAGGGGAAAGAGACCCAGTACTTC.